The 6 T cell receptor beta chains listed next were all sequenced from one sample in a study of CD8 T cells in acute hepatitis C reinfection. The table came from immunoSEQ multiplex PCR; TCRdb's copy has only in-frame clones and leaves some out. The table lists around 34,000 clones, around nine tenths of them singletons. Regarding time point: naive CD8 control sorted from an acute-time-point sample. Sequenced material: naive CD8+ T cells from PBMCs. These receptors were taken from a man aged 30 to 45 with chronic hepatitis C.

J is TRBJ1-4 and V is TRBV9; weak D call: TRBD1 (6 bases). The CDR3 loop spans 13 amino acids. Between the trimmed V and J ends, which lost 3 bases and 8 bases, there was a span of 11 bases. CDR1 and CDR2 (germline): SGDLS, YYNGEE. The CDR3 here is CASSAQGNEKLFF. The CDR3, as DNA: TGTGCCAGCAGCGCCCAGGGGAACGAAAAACTGTTTTTT.

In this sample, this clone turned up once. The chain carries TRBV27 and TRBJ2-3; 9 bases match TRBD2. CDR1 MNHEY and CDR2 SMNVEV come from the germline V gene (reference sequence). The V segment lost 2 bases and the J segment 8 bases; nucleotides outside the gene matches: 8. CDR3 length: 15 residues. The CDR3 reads CASSLGLAGRGTQYF. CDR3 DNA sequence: TGTGCCAGCAGTTTAGGGCTAGCGGGGCGGGGTACGCAGTATTTT.

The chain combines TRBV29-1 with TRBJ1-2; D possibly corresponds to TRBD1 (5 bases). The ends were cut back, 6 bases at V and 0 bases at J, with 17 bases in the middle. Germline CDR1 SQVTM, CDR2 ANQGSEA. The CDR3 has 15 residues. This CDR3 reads CSVARDRAANYGYTF. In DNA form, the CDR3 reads TGCAGCGTAGCCAGAGACAGAGCAGCTAACTATGGCTACACCTTC.

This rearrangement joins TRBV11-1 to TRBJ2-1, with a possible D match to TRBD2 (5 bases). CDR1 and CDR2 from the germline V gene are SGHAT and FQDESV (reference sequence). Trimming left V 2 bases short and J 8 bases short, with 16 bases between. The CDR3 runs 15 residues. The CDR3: CASSLSAIPEDEQFF. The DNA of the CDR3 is TGTGCCAGCAGCTTAAGTGCTATTCCGGAGGATGAGCAGTTCTTC. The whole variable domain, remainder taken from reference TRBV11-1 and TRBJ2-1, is EAEVAQSPRYKITEKSQAVAFWCDPISGHATLYWYRQILGQGPELLVQFQDESVVDDSQLPKDRFSAERLKGVDSTLKIQPAELGDSAMYLCASSLSAIPEDEQFFGPGTRLTVL.

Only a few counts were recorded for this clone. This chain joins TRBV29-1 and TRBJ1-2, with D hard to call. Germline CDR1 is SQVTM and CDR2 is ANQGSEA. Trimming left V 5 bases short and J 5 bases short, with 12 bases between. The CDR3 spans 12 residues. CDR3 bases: TGCAGCGTTTCTGGGGATTATTATGGCTACACCTTC. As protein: CSVSGDYYGYTF.

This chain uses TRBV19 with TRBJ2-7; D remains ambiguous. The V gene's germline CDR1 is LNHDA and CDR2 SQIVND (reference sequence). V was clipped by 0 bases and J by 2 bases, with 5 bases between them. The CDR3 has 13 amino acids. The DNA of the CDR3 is TGTGCCAGTAGTATAGATCAGGCCTACGAGCAGTACTTC. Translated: CASSIDQAYEQYF.